Each of the 18 T cell receptor beta chains below was sequenced from the same sample in a study of blood T cell repertoires in COVID-19. The data were produced by immunoSEQ multiplex PCR, yet TCRdb's version contains in-frame clones alone and is incomplete. The sample has about 29,000 clones, 80% to 90% seen once. The sequenced sample consisted of peripheral blood. These receptors were collected from a man at least 80 years old with acute or convalescent COVID-19.

This clone was recorded a few times. The chain employs TRBV5-4 and TRBJ2-5; TRBD1 matches 7 bases. Germline V gene data show CDR1 as SGHNT and CDR2 as YYREEE (reference sequence). J lost 4 bases, V lost 2 bases, and 8 bases had no gene match. CDR3 size: 15 residues. For the CDR3, the DNA is TGTGCCAGCAGCTTAATTACAGGGGTTCCAGAGACCCAGTACTTC. As protein: CASSLITGVPETQYF.

The chain uses TRBV5-1 and TRBJ1-4; D may be TRBD1 (6 bases). The germline gives CDR1 SGHRS, CDR2 YFSETQ. Between the trimmed V and J ends, which lost 4 bases and 5 bases, there was a span of 15 bases. The CDR3 covers 15 residues. The CDR3 nucleotides are TGCGCCAGCAGCCCATTAACAGGGCTAAATGAAAAACTGTTTTTT. Translation gives CASSPLTGLNEKLFF.

The chain carries TRBV6-5 and TRBJ2-5; 8 positions agree with TRBD1. Germline V gene sequence: CDR1 MNHEY, CDR2 SVGAGI. The CDR3 spans 14 residues. V lost 4 bases to trimming and J lost 2 bases; unmatched junction nucleotides: 3. The CDR3 bases are TGTGCCAGCAGTTGGACAGGGATACAAGAGACCCAGTACTTC. Amino acids: CASSWTGIQETQYF.

The rearrangement links TRBV10-3 to TRBJ1-3, with TRBD1 matching 8 bases. J gave up 4 bases and V 9 bases, and 11 bases lay outside the gene matches. This CDR3 has 15 amino acids. Germline values: CDR1 ENHRY, CDR2 SYGVKD. The CDR3, as DNA: TGTGCCATTGGGACAGGCCGCACGGGGGGAAACACCATATATTTT. It translates to CAIGTGRTGGNTIYF.

The V call is TRBV28, the J call TRBJ1-6, with D perhaps matching TRBD1 (6 bases). Per germline, CDR1 MDHEN and CDR2 SYDVKM. V lost 8 bases and J 4 bases, leaving 15 bases between the germline ends. This CDR3 spans 15 amino acids. CDR3: CASFPAGHYNSPLHF. In nucleotides, the CDR3 is TGTGCCAGCTTCCCAGCGGGACATTATAATTCACCCCTCCACTTT.

The chain is built from TRBV7-9 and TRBJ2-7, with D perhaps matching TRBD1 (6 bases). V was shortened by 3 bases and J by 3 bases, with 9 bases between the two germline ends. The CDR3 runs to 13 residues. The germline V gene encodes CDR1 SEHNR and CDR2 FQNEAQ (reference sequence). The CDR3 protein is CASSFGQFYEQYF. CDR3 bases: TGTGCCAGCAGCTTCGGACAGTTCTACGAGCAGTACTTC.

The rearrangement links TRBV7-6 to TRBJ1-2; D gene uncertain. Germline V lookup: CDR1 SGHVS, CDR2 FNYEAQ. The V end lost 1 base, the J end lost 7 bases, and 10 bases lay between the germline ends. The CDR3 spans 13 residues. This CDR3 is CASSLGPNGGYTF. Written as DNA, the CDR3 is TGTGCCAGCAGCTTAGGCCCTAATGGTGGCTACACCTTC.

This clone showed up just once. V usage is TRBV6-5 and J usage is TRBJ1-5; no definite D call. Germline V gives CDR1 MNHEY, CDR2 SVGAGI. CDR3 length: 14 amino acids. V lost 8 bases to trimming and J lost 0 bases, with 11 bases between them. The CDR3 DNA sequence: TGTGCCAGCCTTGGAGTGAATAGCAATCAGCCCCAGCATTTT. The encoded protein is CASLGVNSNQPQHF.

The rearrangement links TRBV6-5 to TRBJ1-5; the D is unclear. The germline V gene has CDR1 MNHEY and CDR2 SVGAGI. Trimming cost V 3 bases and J 4 bases, with 13 bases left between them. The CDR3 covers 15 residues. In DNA, the CDR3 is TGTGCCAGCAGTTATACTCGGCACGGGAATCAGCCCCAGCATTTT. Its protein product is CASSYTRHGNQPQHF.

This chain links TRBV10-1 with TRBJ2-2; D is unresolved. This CDR3 spans 13 amino acids. Germline V gives CDR1 WNHNN, CDR2 SYGVQD (reference sequence). V gave up 2 bases and J gave up 5 bases, with 6 bases separating them. CDR3 protein: CASSERETGELFF. CDR3 bases: TGCGCCAGCAGTGAGAGAGAAACCGGGGAGCTGTTTTTT.

A single count supports this clone. The V and J genes are TRBV23-1 and TRBJ2-7; tentative D call: TRBD2 (6 bases). TRBV23-1 belongs to the ORF category, with a function that is uncertain. The CDR3 covers 15 residues. V lost 6 bases and J 2 bases, leaving 17 bases between the germline ends. CDR3 sequence (DNA): TGCGCCAGCAGCGGCCGGGGGTCACCCGCCTACGAGCAGTACTTC. Protein: CASSGRGSPAYEQYF.

Of note for this clone: Other DNA sequences in this specimen translate into the identical CDR3. The chain uses TRBV19 and TRBJ1-5; TRBD1 matches 10 bases. Per the germline V gene, CDR1 is LNHDA and CDR2 is SQIVND (reference sequence). The CDR3 totals 14 residues. The V and J ends lost 6 bases and 6 bases, in that order; junction bases with no gene match: 5. CDR3 region: CASSPTGGGQPQHF. CDR3 DNA sequence: TGTGCCAGTAGCCCGACAGGGGGCGGTCAGCCCCAGCATTTT.

The V gene is TRBV28, the J gene TRBJ1-6; possible D gene TRBD1, 5 bases. CDR3 length: 15 amino acids. Between the trimmed V and J ends, which lost 6 bases and 9 bases, there was a span of 18 bases. Germline lookup yields CDR1 MDHEN and CDR2 SYDVKM. The CDR3 protein is CASSPRQGGGSPLHF. The CDR3 DNA sequence: TGTGCCAGCAGCCCCCGGCAGGGCGGCGGTTCACCCCTCCACTTT. Combining the CDR3 with reference TRBV28 and TRBJ1-6 gives the whole variable domain DVKVTQSSRYLVKRTGEKVFLECVQDMDHENMFWYRQDPGLGLRLIYFSYDVKMKEKGDIPEGYSVSREKKERFSLILESASTNQTSMYLCASSPRQGGGSPLHFGNGTRLTVT.

The chain links TRBV11-2 to TRBJ2-1; 9 nucleotides line up with TRBD1. Unmatched junction bases numbered 5, after V lost 4 bases and J lost 7 bases. The length of the CDR3 is 14 residues. Germline CDR1 SGHAT, CDR2 FQNNGV. The CDR3 nucleotides read TGTGCCAGCAGCTGGGGGACAGGGTTGAATGAGCAGTTCTTC. It is translated as CASSWGTGLNEQFF.

The chain combines TRBV10-3 with TRBJ2-5; 10 bases are shared with TRBD1. The trim removed 10 bases at V and 4 bases at J, leaving 6 bases unmatched. Germline V lookup: CDR1 ENHRY, CDR2 SYGVKD. This CDR3 spans 13 amino acids. The CDR3 coding sequence is TGTGCCAACCGACAGGGGGCAGGAGAGACCCAGTACTTC. This codes for CANRQGAGETQYF.

This chain connects TRBV30 to TRBJ1-1, with D perhaps matching TRBD1 (6 bases). Germline lookup yields CDR1 GTSNPN and CDR2 SVGIG (reference sequence). Trimming stripped 4 bases from V and 6 bases from J, with 15 bases between. CDR3 size: 13 residues. CDR3 protein: CAWTWGRDAEAFF. The CDR3 coding sequence is TGTGCCTGGACCTGGGGGCGTGACGCTGAAGCTTTCTTT.

This clone was recorded once. This rearrangement joins TRBV28 to TRBJ1-1, with 11 bases fitting TRBD1. Germline lookup yields CDR1 MDHEN and CDR2 SYDVKM. V shed 7 bases and J 3 bases; nucleotides not matched to a gene: 13. This CDR3 is built from 17 residues. The CDR3 sequence is CASTSGGQGVIYTEAFF. The CDR3 DNA follows: TGTGCCAGCACCTCAGGGGGACAGGGGGTAATCTACACTGAAGCTTTCTTT. The variable domain in full, with the rest retrieved from reference TRBV28 and TRBJ1-1, is DVKVTQSSRYLVKRTGEKVFLECVQDMDHENMFWYRQDPGLGLRLIYFSYDVKMKEKGDIPEGYSVSREKKERFSLILESASTNQTSMYLCASTSGGQGVIYTEAFFGQGTRLTVV.

The chain has TRBV10-1 and TRBJ1-5; the D is unclear. The CDR3 sequence is 15 residues long. Germline lookup yields CDR1 WNHNN and CDR2 SYGVQD (reference sequence). V was clipped by 7 bases and J by 2 bases, with 15 bases between them. CDR3 region: CASTRPLACNQPQHF. CDR3 sequence (DNA): TGCGCCAGCACCCGACCCTTAGCATGCAATCAGCCCCAGCATTTT.